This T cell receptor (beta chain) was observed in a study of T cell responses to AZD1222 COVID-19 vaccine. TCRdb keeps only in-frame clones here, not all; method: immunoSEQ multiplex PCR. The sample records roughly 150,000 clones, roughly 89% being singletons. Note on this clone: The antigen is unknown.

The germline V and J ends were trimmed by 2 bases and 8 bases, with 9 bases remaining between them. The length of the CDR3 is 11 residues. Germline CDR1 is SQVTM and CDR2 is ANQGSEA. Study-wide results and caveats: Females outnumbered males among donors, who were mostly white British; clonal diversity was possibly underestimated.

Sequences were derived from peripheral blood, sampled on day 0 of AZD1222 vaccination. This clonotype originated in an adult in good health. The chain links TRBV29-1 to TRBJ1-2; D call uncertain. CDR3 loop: CSVELTTGYTF. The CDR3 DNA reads TGCAGCGTTGAATTGACAACGGGCTACACCTTC.